Included here is one T cell receptor beta chain sequence, with context. From germline, CDR1 is SQVTM and CDR2 ANQGSEA. This CDR3 is built from 16 residues. Trimming pared 3 bases from V and 3 bases from J, leaving 20 bases between. This sample was included in a study of T cell changes during pregnancy in multiple sclerosis. Some clones are missing from TCRdb's copy, which holds only in-frame ones; the method was immunoSEQ multiplex PCR. The data contain 35,000 to 45,000 clones, 90% of them singletons. The rearrangement links TRBV29-1 to TRBJ1-1; possibly TRBD1 for D (5 bases). The TCR sequence derives from a female donor in good health, enrolled as a control in a pregnancy study. The sequenced sample was CD4+ T cells from peripheral blood mononuclear cells, obtained in the first trimester of pregnancy. The CDR3 region has the DNA TGCAGCGTTGAGGGGCGTTCCGGAGATAGGGACACTGAAGCTTTCTTT. It is translated as CSVEGRSGDRDTEAFF.